This section outlines one T cell receptor (beta chain) sequence together with its context. The antigen is undetermined. The data derive from a study of long-term antiretroviral therapy in people with HIV. CDR3 length equals 15 residues. Germline CDR1 LGHNA, CDR2 YSLEER. With 1 base removed from V and 3 bases from J, the gap between germline ends came to 9 bases. Survey level was the resolution at which the v3.0 immunoSEQ assay ran. Profiling relied on immunoSEQ multiplex PCR, and the TCRdb table lists in-frame clones only, not all of them. The sample has tens of thousands of clones; about 86% are singletons. Study conclusions and caveats: Patients on ART gained diversity, which nonetheless stayed below transplant donor controls.

This sequence was found in a man in his 60s with HIV. J is TRBJ1-4 and V is TRBV4-3; D not resolved. The sequencing used unsorted PBMCs, collected 1.3 years after starting antiretroviral therapy. The CDR3 spells CASSQVVGPNEKLFF. The DNA for the CDR3 is TGCGCCAGCAGCCAAGTTGTAGGTCCTAATGAAAAACTGTTTTTT.